The 14 T cell receptor beta chains in this list originate from one sample, sequenced in a study of T cells in Graves' hyperthyroidism and ophthalmopathy (dated by TCRdb to about 2019). The method was multiplex PCR. The instrument was an Illumina HiSeq 2000. The TCR beta CDR3 regions were amplified from the RNA transcripts. For the first round of RT-PCR on the TCR CDR3, the HTBI primer set was used together with the Qiagen OneStep RT-PCR kit. The public sequencing data were trimmed at Q25 with fastp and processed into clonotypes with MiXCR by TCRdb, which kept only in-frame beta chains. Every distinct CDR3 protein forms one entry, paired with its most common genes and DNA. This sample comprises roughly 570,000 distinct CDR3 sequences, less than 20% of them detected only once. In total, the top ten clones hold roughly 7.3% of the sample. Sequencing was done on a sample of blood. These receptors originate from a woman in her twenties or thirties with Graves' hyperthyroidism.

The J gene is TRBJ2-4, the V gene TRBV30, with TRBD2 matching over 11 bases. The germline CDR1 and CDR2 sequences are GTSNPN and SVGIG (reference sequence). J was trimmed by 10 bases and V by 3 bases; bases with no gene match: 8. The CDR3 totals 14 residues. CDR3 region: CAWSPPGLAVIQYF. The CDR3 coding sequence is TGTGCCTGGAGCCCCCCGGGACTAGCGGTTATTCAGTACTTC. Full variable domain (rest looked up from reference TRBV30 and TRBJ2-4): SQTIHQWPATLVQPVGSPLSLECTVEGTSNPNLYWYRQAAGRGLQLLFYSVGIGQISSEVPQNLSASRPQDRQFILSSKKLLLSDSGFYLCAWSPPGLAVIQYFGAGTRLSVL.

This CDR3 reads CASSSLPGQGAFEQFF. CDR3 coding DNA: TGTGCCAGCAGTTCCCTACCGGGACAGGGGGCTTTCGAGCAGTTCTTC. The V and J genes are TRBV6-5 and TRBJ2-1; 12 nucleotides match TRBD1. Trimming at V came to 4 bases and at J to 10 bases, leaving 11 bases not matched to a gene. CDR1 and CDR2 from the germline V gene are MNHEY and SVGAGI. The CDR3 contains 16 residues.

This clonotype turned up a few times. The chain joins TRBV12-5 to TRBJ1-3, with 10 bases lining up with TRBD1. Losses at the gene ends were 6 bases for V and 4 bases for J; bases not matched to a gene: 6. Germline lookup yields CDR1 LGHNT and CDR2 FRNRAP. The CDR3 is made up of 15 amino acids. CDR3 bases: TGTGCTAGTGGCGGGACAGGGGCTGGCGGAAACACCATATATTTT. It specifies CASGGTGAGGNTIYF.

This clonotype was seen at least ten times. This rearrangement joins TRBV3-1 to TRBJ1-1; 8 positions agree with TRBD1. V lost 3 bases to trimming and J lost 4 bases; unmatched junction nucleotides: 7. CDR3 length: 15 amino acids. Germline CDR1 reads LGHDT; CDR2 reads YNNKEL (reference sequence). CDR3 region: CASSQSDREGTEAFF. The CDR3 DNA is TGTGCCAGCAGCCAGTCGGACAGGGAAGGCACTGAAGCTTTCTTT.

V and J are TRBV7-6 and TRBJ2-5; 7 positions agree with TRBD1. This CDR3 spans 14 amino acids. V was pared by 0 bases and J by 4 bases, with 2 bases of the junction left unmatched. Germline CDR1 SGHVS, CDR2 FNYEAQ. CDR3 sequence: CASSLAPGGETQYF. In nucleotides, the CDR3 is TGTGCCAGCAGCTTAGCGCCAGGGGGAGAGACCCAGTACTTC.

The gene calls are TRBV6-5 and TRBJ1-6; D is ambiguous. V was clipped by 0 bases and J by 1 base, with 13 bases between them. This CDR3 comprises 18 residues. From germline, CDR1 is MNHEY and CDR2 SVGAGI. The CDR3: CASSYSSPHGSYNSPLHF. The CDR3 coding sequence is TGTGCCAGCAGTTACTCGAGTCCCCATGGATCCTATAATTCACCCCTCCACTTT.

This clonotype was observed a few times. The chain has TRBV6-1 and TRBJ2-2; 11 bases line up with TRBD2. The CDR3 consists of 18 residues. V lost 5 bases and J lost 4; bases outside the gene matches: 12. Germline V gene sequence: CDR1 MNHNS, CDR2 SASEGT. The CDR3: CASSRPDGLAGSTGELFF. CDR3 nucleotides: TGTGCCAGCAGTCGACCCGACGGACTAGCGGGCTCCACCGGGGAGCTGTTTTTT.

This clonotype was seen many times. The gene calls are TRBV7-2 and TRBJ1-1; the D is unclear. The germline V gene encodes CDR1 SGHTA and CDR2 FQGNSA. There are 12 residues in the CDR3. Trimming cost V 1 base and J 10 bases, with 10 bases left between them. CDR3 region: CASSLEVSRAFF. The CDR3 nucleotides are TGTGCCAGCAGCTTAGAGGTCAGTCGAGCTTTCTTT.

In this sample, this clonotype turned up once. V and J are TRBV20-1 and TRBJ2-5, with 8 nucleotides matching TRBD2. Trimming at V came to 3 bases and at J to 4 bases, leaving 7 bases not matched to a gene. CDR3 length equals 14 residues. The germline V gene encodes CDR1 DFQATT and CDR2 SNEGSKA (reference sequence). The CDR3 loop is CSASPSGWRETQYF. DNA for the CDR3: TGCAGTGCTAGCCCTAGCGGGTGGAGAGAGACCCAGTACTTC.

V and J are TRBV28 and TRBJ2-7; D possibly corresponds to TRBD1 (6 bases). From germline, CDR1 is MDHEN and CDR2 SYDVKM. The CDR3 runs to 14 residues. With 2 bases removed from V and 9 bases from J, the gap between germline ends came to 17 bases. The CDR3 loop is CASSLGLGAKLQYF. CDR3 in DNA: TGTGCCAGCAGTTTAGGGCTGGGGGCAAAATTGCAGTACTTC.

This clonotype was detected ten times or more. This sequence joins TRBV20-1 and TRBJ2-1, with TRBD2 matching 14 bases. Germline lookup yields CDR1 DFQATT and CDR2 SNEGSKA (reference sequence). The CDR3 spans 20 residues. V shed 1 base, J shed 4 bases, and the junction held 15 bases outside the gene matches. CDR3 amino acids: CSARADRLTSGRAFYNEQFF. The CDR3 DNA reads TGCAGTGCTAGAGCCGATAGGCTGACTAGCGGGAGGGCCTTTTACAATGAGCAGTTCTTC.

The CDR3 loop is CASRSSGSVSYEQYF. CDR3 nucleotides: TGCGCCAGCAGATCTAGCGGGAGCGTTTCCTACGAGCAGTACTTC. J is TRBJ2-7 and V is TRBV5-1; TRBD2 agrees at 10 bases. The CDR3 covers 15 residues. V lost 5 bases to trimming and J lost 1 base; unmatched junction nucleotides: 6. Per germline, CDR1 SGHRS and CDR2 YFSETQ.

The chain recombines TRBV5-1 with TRBJ1-3; no definite D call. Germline V CDR1 and CDR2: SGHRS, YFSETQ. The V gene lost 2 bases and the J gene lost 3 bases, with 15 bases spanning the gap. This CDR3 region has 16 residues. The CDR3 DNA is TGCGCCAGCAGCTTTTTAGCGGGGTCTGATGGAAACACCATATATTTT. This codes for CASSFLAGSDGNTIYF. The full variable domain, rest sourced from reference TRBV5-1 and TRBJ1-3, is KAGVTQTPRYLIKTRGQQVTLSCSPISGHRSVSWYQQTPGQGLQFLFEYFSETQRNKGNFPGRFSGRQFSNSRSEMNVSTLELGDSALYLCASSFLAGSDGNTIYFGEGSWLTVV.

This sequence joins TRBV4-1 and TRBJ2-7, with D perhaps matching TRBD1 (6 bases). This CDR3 spans 17 amino acids. V was clipped by 0 bases and J by 3 bases, with 18 bases between them. CDR1 and CDR2 (germline): MGHRA, YSYEKL. CDR3 DNA sequence: TGCGCCAGCAGCCAAGAGGTGCGCTGGGGGCTGAACTACGAGCAGTACTTC. It encodes CASSQEVRWGLNYEQYF.